The 31 T cell receptor beta chains presented below share a single source sample, sequenced in a study of blood T cell repertoires in COVID-19. Some clones are missing from TCRdb's copy, which holds only in-frame ones; the method was immunoSEQ multiplex PCR. The data hold 90,000 to 120,000 clones, with 70% to 85% observed a single time. Sequencing was performed on peripheral blood. Source of these receptors: a woman aged 35 to 49 with acute or convalescent COVID-19.

In regard to this clone: Since a much larger clone is just one base distant, this may be a read error. The chain couples TRBV5-4 to TRBJ2-3, with D possibly TRBD1 on 6 matching bases. The V end was cut by 4 bases, the J end by 1 base, with 10 bases between. Per germline, CDR1 SGHNT and CDR2 YYREEE (reference sequence). This CDR3 is 14 amino acids long. The CDR3 here is CASSQQGGTDTQYF. The CDR3 region has the DNA TGTGCCAGCAGCCAACAGGGCGGCACAGATACGCAGTATTTT.

The genes are TRBV2 and TRBJ1-1, with no clear D. The CDR3 spans 11 residues. Germline-derived CDR1 and CDR2 are SNHLY and FYNNEI. Trimming shortened V by 8 bases and J by 2 bases, and 6 bases separated the two germline ends. CDR3: CASRGNTEAFF. The CDR3 region has the DNA TGTGCCAGCCGGGGAAACACTGAAGCTTTCTTT. Full variable domain (outside the CDR3, taken from reference TRBV2 and TRBJ1-1): EPEVTQTPSHQVTQMGQEVILRCVPISNHLYFYWYRQILGQKVEFLVSFYNNEISEKSEIFDDQFSVERPDGSNFTLKIRSTKLEDSAMYFCASRGNTEAFFGQGTRLTVV.

This clone was found a few times. The gene calls are TRBV24-1 and TRBJ1-5, with 7 positions matching TRBD1. Germline assignment: CDR1 KGHDR and CDR2 SFDVKD. The CDR3 is made up of 14 amino acids. J lost 0 bases, V lost 11 bases, and 6 bases had no gene match. CDR3 loop: CAIGQDLSNQPQHF. In DNA form, the CDR3 reads TGTGCCATCGGACAGGACCTTAGCAATCAGCCCCAGCATTTT.

This clone was counted between two and nine times. The chain is built from TRBV5-1 and TRBJ2-5, with no clear D. The V gene's germline CDR1 is SGHRS and CDR2 YFSETQ. This CDR3 spans 14 amino acids. Trimming left V 0 bases short and J 2 bases short, with 8 bases between. The CDR3 DNA sequence: TGCGCCAGCAGCTTGGGTAGTTCTCAAGAGACCCAGTACTTC. It codes for CASSLGSSQETQYF. Variable domain in full (rest from reference TRBV5-1 and TRBJ2-5): KAGVTQTPRYLIKTRGQQVTLSCSPISGHRSVSWYQQTPGQGLQFLFEYFSETQRNKGNFPGRFSGRQFSNSRSEMNVSTLELGDSALYLCASSLGSSQETQYFGPGTRLLVL.

The table lists this clone with a count of one. The V gene is TRBV5-1, the J gene TRBJ1-5; tentative D call: TRBD1 (6 bases). V lost 4 bases to trimming and J lost 4 bases, with 15 bases between them. The CDR3 has 15 amino acids. Looked up from germline, CDR1 is SGHRS and CDR2 is YFSETQ. CDR3 loop: CASSPTGNGNQPQHF. CDR3 coding DNA: TGCGCCAGCAGCCCTACAGGGAATGGGAATCAGCCCCAGCATTTT.

For this clone: This sample includes further DNA sequences coding for the same CDR3. The gene calls are TRBV6-5 and TRBJ2-1; no clear D. The CDR3 has 14 amino acids. Trimming cost V 5 bases and J 1 base, with 9 bases left between them. Germline assignment: CDR1 MNHEY and CDR2 SVGAGI. The CDR3 bases are TGTGCCAGCAGTCGACAAGGATCCTACAATGAGCAGTTCTTC. Amino acids: CASSRQGSYNEQFF.

The genes are TRBV6-5 and TRBJ2-1, with D tentatively TRBD1 (5 bases). Trimming took 5 bases from V and 9 from J, leaving 14 bases between them. The germline gives CDR1 MNHEY, CDR2 SVGAGI. The CDR3 has 13 amino acids. DNA for the CDR3: TGTGCCAGCAGTCCCGCACAGGTCCGTGAGCAGTTCTTC. Protein: CASSPAQVREQFF.

The chain links TRBV6-5 to TRBJ1-1; D might be TRBD1 (5 bases). The CDR3 is 13 residues long. V dropped 7 bases and J dropped 6 bases, with 15 bases sitting between them. The germline V gene has CDR1 MNHEY and CDR2 SVGAGI. CDR3 sequence: CASKSGRTAEAFF. The CDR3 DNA reads TGTGCCAGCAAGTCAGGGCGGACCGCTGAAGCTTTCTTT.

This clone was picked up a small number of times. The chain uses TRBV6-2 or TRBV6-3 and TRBJ1-5; a possible D gene is TRBD1 (6 bases). Germline loops: CDR1 MNHEY, CDR2 SVGEGT. Trimming removed 6 bases from V and 6 bases from J, with 12 bases in between. The CDR3 has 13 amino acids. CDR3: CASSSRQVQPQHF. CDR3 nucleotide sequence: TGTGCCAGCAGCTCAAGACAGGTTCAGCCCCAGCATTTT.

The CDR3 region is CASRRRMNTEAFF. The CDR3 DNA follows: TGTGCCAGCAGGAGGAGGATGAACACTGAAGCTTTCTTT. The chain has TRBV12-3 or TRBV12-4 and TRBJ1-1; no reliable D call. CDR3 length equals 13 residues. V shed 6 bases and J shed 0 bases, with 8 bases lying between them.

V is TRBV19 and J is TRBJ2-5; D is perhaps TRBD1 (6 bases). V lost 6 bases to trimming and J lost 4 bases, with 24 bases between them. This CDR3 has 17 residues. In germline, CDR1 is LNHDA, CDR2 SQIVND (reference sequence). The DNA for the CDR3 is TGTGCCAGTAGCACCTCAGGGGAGTCTTTCGGTGTAGAGACCCAGTACTTC. Protein: CASSTSGESFGVETQYF.

By sample fraction, this clone is medium-sized (0.01 to 0.1%). The gene calls are TRBV3-1 (or the pseudogene TRBV3-2) and TRBJ2-7; a possible D gene is TRBD2 (6 bases). Trimming stripped 5 bases from V and 8 bases from J, with 19 bases between. Germline CDR1 and CDR2: LGHDT and YNNKEL (reference sequence). The CDR3 contains 14 residues. CDR3 protein: CASSRASADAKQYF. In nucleotides, the CDR3 is TGTGCCAGCAGCAGGGCTAGCGCTGATGCGAAGCAGTACTTC.

The chain couples TRBV5-6 to TRBJ2-3, with TRBD1 as a possible D gene (6 bases). The germline V gene has CDR1 SGHDT and CDR2 YYEEEE. The CDR3 length is 18 residues. Trimming shortened V by 4 bases and J by 8 bases, and 29 bases separated the two germline ends. The DNA of the CDR3 is TGTGCCAGCAGCCAATTATTGGGGTGGGGGCAGGGGTCCGGTACGCAGTATTTT. This gives the protein CASSQLLGWGQGSGTQYF.

The J gene is TRBJ2-5, the V gene TRBV18, with D possibly being TRBD1 (6 bases). V was shortened by 1 base and J by 7 bases, with 10 bases between the two germline ends. In germline, CDR1 is KGHSH, CDR2 LQKENI. This CDR3 region has 13 residues. The CDR3 DNA reads TGTGCCAGCTCACCACAGGGGGACGGGACCCAGTACTTC. Protein sequence: CASSPQGDGTQYF.

The V gene is TRBV7-9, the J gene TRBJ1-3; D ambiguous. Trimming cost V 11 bases and J 0 bases, with 20 bases left between them. Germline CDR1 SEHNR, CDR2 FQNEAQ (reference sequence). The CDR3 loop spans 16 amino acids. This CDR3 is CASREATLSSGNTIYF. The CDR3 DNA is TGTGCCTCCCGGGAGGCCACACTAAGCTCTGGAAACACCATATATTTT.

This clone was detected a few times. The J gene is TRBJ2-7, the V gene TRBV5-6, with D unresolved. The V and J ends lost 3 bases and 3 bases respectively, with 7 bases between them. The CDR3 has 12 amino acids. From germline, CDR1 is SGHDT and CDR2 YYEEEE. CDR3 sequence reads: CASSSRHYEQYF. CDR3 sequence (DNA): TGTGCCAGCAGCTCGAGGCACTACGAGCAGTACTTC.

CDR3 region: CASSRLRGLPETQYF. Written as DNA, the CDR3 is TGTGCCAGCAGCAGACTACGAGGTCTCCCAGAGACCCAGTACTTC. The chain carries TRBV11-1 and TRBJ2-5, with D tentatively TRBD2 (5 bases). V lost 5 bases, J lost 4 bases, and 17 bases lay in between. This CDR3 region has 15 residues. CDR1 and CDR2 (germline): SGHAT, FQDESV (reference sequence).

This chain links TRBV5-1 with TRBJ2-7; D perhaps matches TRBD1 (6 bases). This CDR3 region has 13 residues. The V gene's germline CDR1 is SGHRS and CDR2 YFSETQ. Trimming shortened V by 0 bases and J by 3 bases, and 7 bases separated the two germline ends. This chain's CDR3 is CASSLVGGYEQYF. In nucleotides, the CDR3 is TGCGCCAGCAGCTTGGTAGGGGGCTACGAGCAGTACTTC.

This clone was seen a few times. This chain links TRBV5-1 with TRBJ2-5, with TRBD2 as a possible D gene (7 bases). Germline loops: CDR1 SGHRS, CDR2 YFSETQ. V was clipped by 4 bases and J by 4 bases, with 20 bases between them. The CDR3 extends over 16 amino acids. In nucleotides, the CDR3 is TGCGCCAGCAGCCCAACGGGGGGCTCGAATGGAGAGACCCAGTACTTC. Protein product: CASSPTGGSNGETQYF.

V usage is TRBV7-2 and J usage is TRBJ2-7; TRBD2 might be the D (6 bases). Germline V gene sequence: CDR1 SGHTA, CDR2 FQGNSA. This CDR3 region has 13 residues. Trimming took off 4 bases at V and 2 bases at J, with 9 bases between the two ends. The CDR3 sequence: CASSSRRAYEQYF. The CDR3 DNA sequence: TGTGCCAGCAGCTCCAGGAGGGCCTACGAGCAGTACTTC.

The chain is built from TRBV12-1 and TRBJ2-7; TRBD1 is the table's D call, not checked against the DNA. TRBV12-1 is listed as a pseudogene. There are 18 residues in the CDR3. CDR3 sequence reads: CASSFALTGTGGKVVQYF. The CDR3 DNA reads TGTGCCAGCAGCTTTGCCTTAACCGGGACAGGGGGCAAGGTAGTGCAGTACTTC.

This clone was observed a few times. The genes are TRBV4-3 and TRBJ2-7; 8 positions match TRBD1. From germline, CDR1 is LGHNA and CDR2 YSLEER. This CDR3 region has 15 residues. The ends lost 0 bases at V and 3 bases at J; junction bases unmatched: 4. The CDR3 loop is CASSQELGTGYEQYF. The DNA of the CDR3 is TGCGCCAGCAGCCAAGAGCTGGGGACAGGCTACGAGCAGTACTTC.

The chain employs TRBV19 and TRBJ1-2; the match to TRBD1 covers 9 bases. Trimming took 4 bases from V and 8 from J; bases not matched to a gene: 5. Germline values: CDR1 LNHDA, CDR2 SQIVND (reference sequence). CDR3 length: 13 residues. CDR3 in DNA: TGTGCCAGTAGTAGGGGACAGGGAGTGGGCTACACCTTC. Protein sequence: CASSRGQGVGYTF.

This clone was seen once. The chain carries TRBV18 and TRBJ2-5; tentatively, D is TRBD1 (6 bases). This CDR3 spans 16 amino acids. Germline values: CDR1 KGHSH, CDR2 LQKENI. V was clipped by 3 bases and J by 3 bases, with 17 bases between them. The CDR3 DNA is TGTGCCAGCTCACCGGATGCCCTGGGGGCCGAAGAGACCCAGTACTTC. This codes for CASSPDALGAEETQYF.

This chain joins TRBV6-5 and TRBJ2-2; tentatively, D is TRBD1 (5 bases). Trimming pared 10 bases from V and 0 bases from J, leaving 12 bases between. There are 14 residues in the CDR3. Germline V gene lookup returns CDR1 MNHEY and CDR2 SVGAGI. Here the CDR3 DNA reads TGTGCCACTTCGACAGCCGCGAACACCGGGGAGCTGTTTTTT. Protein product: CATSTAANTGELFF.

V gene TRBV11-2 combines with J gene TRBJ1-1; 9 nucleotides align to TRBD1. Germline-derived CDR1 and CDR2 are SGHAT and FQNNGV. The CDR3 covers 15 residues. Unmatched junction bases numbered 3, after V lost 4 bases and J lost 0 bases. CDR3 nucleotides: TGTGCCAGCAGCTCCCGGGACAGGGTGAACACTGAAGCTTTCTTT. Translating it yields CASSSRDRVNTEAFF.

The sample holds a few counts of this clone. V usage is TRBV19 and J usage is TRBJ2-7, with 7 bases matching TRBD2. From germline, CDR1 is LNHDA and CDR2 SQIVND (reference sequence). Unmatched junction bases numbered 1, after V lost 4 bases and J lost 1 base. The CDR3 covers 13 residues. The CDR3 nucleotides are TGTGCCAGTAGTAGGGAGGGTTCCTACGAGCAGTACTTC. Protein sequence: CASSREGSYEQYF.

The V gene is TRBV28, the J gene TRBJ2-7; 8 bases are shared with TRBD1. V lost 6 bases and J lost 2; bases outside the gene matches: 3. CDR3 length equals 13 residues. Germline assignment: CDR1 MDHEN and CDR2 SYDVKM. The CDR3 nucleotides read TGTGCCAGCAGAAAGACAGGGGCCTACGAGCAGTACTTC. It encodes CASRKTGAYEQYF.

The V call is TRBV5-1, the J call TRBJ1-6, with TRBD1 matching 7 bases. V shed 4 bases, J shed 5 bases, and the junction held 9 bases outside the gene matches. The CDR3 covers 16 residues. The germline V gene has CDR1 SGHRS and CDR2 YFSETQ. The CDR3 sequence is CASSPGLGQNNSPLHF. In DNA form, the CDR3 reads TGCGCCAGCAGCCCCGGTTTGGGACAGAATAATTCACCCCTCCACTTT.

The chain has TRBV7-2 and TRBJ1-1; TRBD1 aligns across 8 bases. The V segment lost 2 bases and the J segment 9 bases; nucleotides outside the gene matches: 8. The CDR3 covers 14 residues. Per germline, CDR1 SGHTA and CDR2 FQGNSA. The CDR3 loop is CASSLWDGTGQAFF. CDR3 coding DNA: TGTGCCAGCAGCTTATGGGATGGGACAGGACAAGCTTTCTTT.

The CDR3 coding sequence is TGTGCCAGTAGTATAGGATGGGGCGGGATTACAGATACGCAGTATTTT. This gives the protein CASSIGWGGITDTQYF. The chain has TRBV19 and TRBJ2-3; perhaps TRBD2 as D (6 bases). Trimming removed 1 base from V and 3 bases from J, with 14 bases in between. Looked up from germline, CDR1 is LNHDA and CDR2 is SQIVND (reference sequence). The CDR3 is made up of 16 amino acids.